This T cell receptor (beta chain) was captured by sequencing in a study of blood T cell repertoires in COVID-19. Recruits, aged about 18 to 95 years, lived in 24 US areas. Donors in Cohort 3 counted as recovered after two negative PCRs, clearance, or symptom resolution. This CDR3 has 12 amino acids. Germline V gene sequence: CDR1 SGHRS, CDR2 YFSETQ. V lost 1 base, J lost 8 bases, and 9 bases lay in between. TCRdb keeps only in-frame clones here, not all; method: immunoSEQ multiplex PCR. Seen here are around 500,000 clones, approximately 91% observed once, and the top ten hold around 7.9%. This TCR was sampled from a woman aged 55-70 years who had recovered from COVID-19. The chain couples TRBV5-1 to TRBJ1-2; D uncertain. Input material: PBMCs or T cells enriched from blood (not recorded which). The CDR3 bases are TGCGCCAGCAGCTTGATAGGAGGCGGCTACACCTTC. This sequence encodes CASSLIGGGYTF.